These 13 T cell receptor beta chains were all obtained from the same sample, sequenced in a study of T cells in Graves' hyperthyroidism and ophthalmopathy. What was amplified from RNA transcripts were TCR beta CDR3 regions. HTBI primers were used for first-round RT-PCR of the TCR CDR3. A single record per CDR3 protein comes from TCRdb applying MiXCR to the multiplex PCR reads. Here the sample spans about 560,000 distinct CDR3 sequences, 16% being singletons. The specimen was blood. All receptors come from a woman under 30 with Graves' hyperthyroidism.

This clonotype was counted ten times or more. V and J are TRBV5-1 and TRBJ2-7; no clear D. Trimming removed 0 bases from V and 6 bases from J, with 19 bases in between. The CDR3 sequence is 16 residues long. Germline-derived CDR1 and CDR2 are SGHRS and YFSETQ. This CDR3 reads CASSLASGSGSGEQYF. CDR3 DNA sequence: TGCGCCAGCAGCTTGGCGTCGGGTTCAGGCTCAGGCGAGCAGTACTTC.

This clonotype was seen more than once but under ten times. The chain has TRBV29-1 and TRBJ1-2, with unresolved D. V lost 1 base and J lost 6, with 15 bases in between. The CDR3 loop spans 14 amino acids. CDR1 and CDR2 (germline): SQVTM, ANQGSEA. The CDR3 reads CSVEGVEGINGYTF. The DNA for the CDR3 is TGCAGCGTTGAAGGCGTGGAAGGGATTAATGGCTACACCTTC.

Ten or more counts support this clonotype. The V call is TRBV2, the J call TRBJ1-2; 8 positions match TRBD1. The CDR3 loop spans 15 amino acids. J lost 1 base, V lost 7 bases, and 8 bases had no gene match. The germline CDR1 and CDR2 sequences are SNHLY and FYNNEI. This chain's CDR3 is CASIGGQGRNYGYTF. The CDR3 DNA follows: TGTGCCAGCATCGGTGGACAGGGCCGTAACTATGGCTACACCTTC.

Points on this clonotype: A much larger clone sits a single nucleotide away, making a read error possible. The gene calls are TRBV28 and TRBJ1-4; D is perhaps TRBD1 (6 bases). This CDR3 has 16 amino acids. CDR1 MDHEN and CDR2 SYDVKM come from the germline V gene. The CDR3: CASSLGTSSTNEKLLF. CDR3 nucleotides: TGTGCCAGCAGTTTAGGGACATCCTCAACTAATGAAAAACTGCTTTTT. Full variable domain (outside the CDR3, taken from reference TRBV28 and TRBJ1-4): DVKVTQSSRYLVKRTGEKVFLECVQDMDHENMFWYRQDPGLGLRLIYFSYDVKMKEKGDIPEGYSVSREKKERFSLILESASTNQTSMYLCASSLGTSSTNEKLLFGSGTQLSVL.

The chain employs TRBV2 and TRBJ1-4; D is unresolved. The germline V gene encodes CDR1 SNHLY and CDR2 FYNNEI. V gave up 8 bases and J gave up 3 bases, with 4 bases separating them. The CDR3 has 11 residues. The CDR3 sequence is CASGSNEKLFF. CDR3 coding DNA: TGTGCCAGCGGTTCTAATGAAAAACTGTTTTTT.

The chain joins TRBV4-2 to TRBJ2-7, with D perhaps TRBD2 (5 bases). In germline, CDR1 is LGHNA, CDR2 YNFKEQ. V lost 3 bases and J 3 bases, leaving 12 bases between the germline ends. The length of the CDR3 is 14 residues. CDR3 protein: CASSQVGNVYEQYF. The CDR3 DNA reads TGTGCCAGCAGCCAGGTCGGGAACGTCTACGAGCAGTACTTC.

Many counts were recorded for this clonotype. The chain has TRBV11-2 and TRBJ1-2; 8 bases map to TRBD1. The CDR3 runs to 14 residues. Germline assignment: CDR1 SGHAT and CDR2 FQNNGV. J was trimmed by 4 bases and V by 4 bases; bases with no gene match: 5. The CDR3 DNA reads as TGTGCCAGCAGCTCGACCGGGACAGGCTATGGCTACACCTTC. It translates to CASSSTGTGYGYTF.

This sequence joins TRBV11-2 and TRBJ2-5; TRBD2 aligns across 7 bases. CDR1 and CDR2 (germline): SGHAT, FQNNGV. V dropped 7 bases and J dropped 5; count of bases not matched to a gene: 4. The CDR3 is made up of 12 amino acids. The CDR3 DNA sequence: TGTGCCAGCACTAGTAGCGGGGAGACCCAGTACTTC. This gives the protein CASTSSGETQYF.

The rearrangement links TRBV4-2 to TRBJ2-5; D gene uncertain. Trimming pared 0 bases from V and 5 bases from J, leaving 10 bases between. CDR1 and CDR2 (germline): LGHNA, YNFKEQ. The CDR3 has 14 amino acids. CDR3 in amino acids: CASSQEQAIETQYF. The CDR3 coding sequence is TGTGCCAGCAGCCAAGAACAAGCGATCGAGACCCAGTACTTC.

The chain recombines TRBV18 with TRBJ2-7; tentative D call: TRBD1 (7 bases). The CDR3 has 16 amino acids. The germline V gene has CDR1 KGHSH and CDR2 LQKENI. Deletions cut 0 bases from V and 3 bases from J, with 15 bases between. The CDR3 DNA is TGTGCCAGCTCACCACCCGGGGGACAGTTCGTCTACGAGCAGTACTTC. Translating it yields CASSPPGGQFVYEQYF.

This clonotype came up many times. The chain recombines TRBV7-9 with TRBJ2-7; possible D gene TRBD2, 5 bases. V was pared by 0 bases and J by 0 bases, with 9 bases between. The length of the CDR3 is 15 residues. Germline lookup yields CDR1 SEHNR and CDR2 FQNEAQ (reference sequence). The CDR3 DNA sequence: TGTGCCAGCAGCTTAGCGGCGGGCCCCTCCTACGAGCAGTACTTC. As protein: CASSLAAGPSYEQYF.

This clonotype came up a few times. This chain joins TRBV30 and TRBJ2-5; 7 bases agree with TRBD2. The CDR3 contains 13 residues. Germline V gene lookup returns CDR1 GTSNPN and CDR2 SVGIG (reference sequence). Trimming cost V 1 base and J 6 bases; bases outside gene matches: 5. CDR3: CAWSAGGGKTQYF. The CDR3 DNA reads TGTGCCTGGAGTGCGGGCGGGGGTAAGACCCAGTACTTC.

The rearrangement links TRBV9 to TRBJ2-3; 7 bases are shared with TRBD1. The germline CDR1 and CDR2 sequences are SGDLS and YYNGEE. The CDR3 is 13 residues long. Germline trimming cut 2 bases from V and 10 bases from J; bases unmatched to any gene: 7. CDR3 region: CASSVGKGAPQYF. CDR3 nucleotide sequence: TGTGCCAGCAGCGTGGGGAAGGGGGCTCCGCAGTATTTT.